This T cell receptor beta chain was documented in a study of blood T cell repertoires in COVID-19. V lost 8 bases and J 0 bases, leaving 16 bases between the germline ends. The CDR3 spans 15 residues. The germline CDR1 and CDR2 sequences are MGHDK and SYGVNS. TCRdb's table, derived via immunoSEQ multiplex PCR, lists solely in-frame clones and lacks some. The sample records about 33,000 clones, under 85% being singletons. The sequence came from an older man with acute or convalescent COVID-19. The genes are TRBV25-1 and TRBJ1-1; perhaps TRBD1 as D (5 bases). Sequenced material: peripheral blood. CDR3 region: CASSHPGGVNTEAFF. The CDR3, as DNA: TGTGCCAGCTCCCATCCGGGGGGAGTGAACACTGAAGCTTTCTTT.